A selection of T cell receptor beta chains follows, all from one sample in a study of identical twins. TCRdb re-derived calls from the 5' RACE reads in MiXCR, one entry per CDR3 protein. The sample shows a few hundred thousand distinct CDR3 sequences, approximately 10% of them seen only once. These data are also associated with another study on yellow fever vaccine responses in identical twins.

What was sequenced was PBMCs. These receptors came from a young woman in good health. CDR3s include the opening cysteine and the closing phenylalanine or tryptophan. D genes are given only for firm matches. A clone size is listed for some rows: how often the clone was seen (once, few, many), or a class if it is expanded.

d_call	clone_size	j_call	v_call	cdr3_aa	cdr3_nt
NA	few	TRBJ1-4	TRBV5-5	CASSLGKGGEKLFF	TGTGCCAGCAGCTTGGGCAAGGGGGGTGAAAAACTGTTTTTT
TRBD1	NA	TRBJ2-7	TRBV28	CASSPTGTGVAEQYF	TGTGCCAGCAGCCCAACCGGGACAGGGGTAGCCGAGCAGTACTTC
TRBD2	many	TRBJ2-7	TRBV28	CASGRTGRTYEQYF	TGTGCCAGCGGTCGAACCGGGAGGACCTACGAGCAGTACTTC
NA	NA	TRBJ2-5	TRBV29-1	CSASRDIQETQYF	TGCAGCGCTTCCCGGGACATCCAAGAGACCCAGTACTTC
NA	NA	TRBJ1-5	TRBV5-1	CASSLVAQRHSNQPQHF	TGCGCCAGCAGCTTGGTAGCACAAAGGCATAGCAATCAGCCCCAGCATTTT
NA	NA	TRBJ2-1	TRBV20-1	CSARFRGAYNEQFF	TGCAGTGCTAGATTCAGGGGCGCCTACAATGAGCAGTTCTTC
NA	NA	TRBJ2-6	TRBV6-2/TRBV6-3	CASSLDNPGANVLTF	TGTGCCAGCAGTTTGGACAATCCCGGGGCCAACGTCCTGACTTTC
NA	NA	TRBJ2-5	TRBV11-2	CASSLVGRQETQYF	TGTGCCAGCAGCCTAGTAGGGCGGCAAGAGACCCAGTACTTC
NA	many	TRBJ1-2	TRBV28	CASSPYGGDDYGYTF	TGTGCCAGCAGTCCTTACGGGGGGGACGACTATGGCTACACCTTC
TRBD2	few	TRBJ2-1	TRBV12-3/TRBV12-4	CASSLIGGRAGSYNEQFF	TGTGCCAGCAGTTTAATAGGCGGGAGGGCCGGTTCCTACAATGAGCAGTTCTTC
NA	few	TRBJ1-4	TRBV5-1	CASSTGTNEKLFF	TGCGCCAGCTCCACCGGGACTAATGAAAAACTGTTTTTT
TRBD2	NA	TRBJ2-1	TRBV12-5	CASGGLAGGVEQFF	TGTGCTAGTGGCGGACTAGCGGGAGGGGTTGAGCAGTTCTTC
TRBD2	few	TRBJ2-1	TRBV5-1	CASSSGRLAGGYNEQFF	TGCGCCAGCAGCTCCGGCAGACTAGCGGGGGGGTACAATGAGCAGTTCTTC
NA	NA	TRBJ2-1	TRBV5-1	CASSLVVAAFGEQFF	TGCGCCAGCAGCTTGGTAGTGGCCGCTTTCGGTGAGCAGTTCTTC
TRBD2	few	TRBJ2-7	TRBV4-2	CASSQETSPTYEQYF	TGTGCCAGCAGCCAAGAGACTAGCCCCACCTACGAGCAGTACTTC
TRBD1	NA	TRBJ2-7	TRBV4-3	CASSQERTGGYEQYF	TGCGCCAGCAGCCAAGAGAGGACAGGGGGCTACGAGCAGTACTTC
NA	few	TRBJ2-7	TRBV6-1	CASNRERTTNEQYF	TGTGCCAGCAACCGGGAAAGGACCACAAACGAGCAGTACTTC
NA	many	TRBJ2-4	TRBV7-2	CASRDQGKNIQYF	TGTGCCAGCAGGGACCAAGGAAAAAACATTCAGTACTTC
NA	many	TRBJ2-7	TRBV12-3/TRBV12-4	CASSSGVSYEQYF	TGTGCCAGCAGTTCAGGAGTCTCCTACGAGCAGTACTTC
TRBD2	NA	TRBJ2-1	TRBV12-5	CASGKIPSLAESSYNEQFF	TGTGCTAGTGGTAAAATCCCGAGTCTAGCGGAAAGCTCCTACAATGAGCAGTTCTTC
NA	NA	TRBJ2-5	TRBV15	CATSLAVQETQYF	TGTGCCACCAGCTTAGCGGTCCAAGAGACCCAGTACTTC
NA	NA	TRBJ2-1	TRBV20-1	CSARGLGSGAARSYNEQFF	TGCAGTGCTAGGGGGTTAGGGTCGGGAGCGGCTCGCTCCTACAATGAGCAGTTCTTC
NA	few	TRBJ2-5	TRBV20-1	CSAREEGYYETQYF	TGCAGTGCTAGAGAGGAGGGTTATTACGAGACCCAGTACTTC